This T cell receptor (beta chain) is drawn from a study of cytomegalovirus exposure and HLA in healthy donors. Whole-study results and caveats: It was likely that a cluster of highly shared sequence variants was a sequencing artifact. A missense DCLRE1C variant was associated with V- and J-gene trimming of TCR beta chains in a later analysis, and an independent cohort replicated the association.

This clone appeared a few times. What it binds is unknown. The CDR3 has 15 amino acids. V lost 4 bases to trimming and J lost 1 base; unmatched junction nucleotides: 6. Germline V CDR1 and CDR2: MNHNY, SVGAGI (reference sequence). PCR was performed using 60 Vbeta and 13 Jbeta primers. Produced via immunoSEQ multiplex PCR; TCRdb's table is partial and in-frame only. The sample shows roughly 220,000 clones, 65% to 80% of them seen only once. Source material: PBMCs. The TCR originated in a man aged 50 to 59 in good health and CMV-seronegative. The chain joins TRBV6-6 to TRBJ1-1, with 7 bases identical to TRBD1. Written as DNA, the CDR3 is TGTGCCAGCAGTTCGACAGGGACCAGGAACACTGAAGCTTTCTTT. Amino acid sequence: CASSSTGTRNTEAFF.